The T cell receptor (beta chain) under discussion was sequenced for a study of T cell repertoires in cytomegalovirus infection. Turning to the study itself: CMV infection plus the matching HLA type was flagged by public TCR beta signatures. Study results and caveats: Identification of carriers of CMV plus the relevant HLA was performed using cumulative public TCR beta family frequency. It was HLA-C-restricted CMV-specific TCR beta clonotypes that dominated the response ex vivo.

TCRdb fed the reads into MiXCR, producing one record per CDR3 protein. The sample has around 450,000 distinct CDR3 sequences, 25% to 40% seen once; the top ten hold approximately 15%. As regards this clonotype: Its antigen is currently unknown. With a much larger clone just one base away, this may be a read error. In this CDR3 the conserved last residue, phenylalanine or tryptophan, is missing, so a read error is likely.

Germline V gene data show CDR1 as SGHTA and CDR2 as FQGNSA. The CDR3 is made up of 15 amino acids. The V end was cut by 3 bases, the J end by 8 bases, with 16 bases between. The TCR comes from a human donor in good health (CMV status not recorded). Some clones in this sample may be carry-over from other donors' samples. V and J are TRBV7-2 and TRBJ2-2, with D perhaps matching TRBD1 (5 bases). Sample: PBMCs. The CDR3 DNA reads TGTGCCAGCAGCTTGGCAGGGAACTTAAGGGGGGAGCTGTTTTGT. This codes for CASSLAGNLRGELFC.